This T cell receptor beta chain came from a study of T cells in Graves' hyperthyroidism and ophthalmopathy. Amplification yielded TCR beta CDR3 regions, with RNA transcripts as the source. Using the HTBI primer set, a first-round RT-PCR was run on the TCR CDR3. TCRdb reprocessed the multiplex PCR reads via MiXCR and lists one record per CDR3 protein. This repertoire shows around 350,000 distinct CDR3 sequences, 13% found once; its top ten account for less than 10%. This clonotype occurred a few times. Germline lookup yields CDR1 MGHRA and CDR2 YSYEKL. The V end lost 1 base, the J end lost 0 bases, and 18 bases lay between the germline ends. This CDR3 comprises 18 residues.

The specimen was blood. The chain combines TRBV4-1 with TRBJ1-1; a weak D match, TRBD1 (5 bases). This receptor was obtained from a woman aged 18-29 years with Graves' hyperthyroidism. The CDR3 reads CASSQGGVLTALNTEAFF. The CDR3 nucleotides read TGCGCCAGCAGCCAAGGAGGGGTCCTGACAGCCTTGAACACTGAAGCTTTCTTT.